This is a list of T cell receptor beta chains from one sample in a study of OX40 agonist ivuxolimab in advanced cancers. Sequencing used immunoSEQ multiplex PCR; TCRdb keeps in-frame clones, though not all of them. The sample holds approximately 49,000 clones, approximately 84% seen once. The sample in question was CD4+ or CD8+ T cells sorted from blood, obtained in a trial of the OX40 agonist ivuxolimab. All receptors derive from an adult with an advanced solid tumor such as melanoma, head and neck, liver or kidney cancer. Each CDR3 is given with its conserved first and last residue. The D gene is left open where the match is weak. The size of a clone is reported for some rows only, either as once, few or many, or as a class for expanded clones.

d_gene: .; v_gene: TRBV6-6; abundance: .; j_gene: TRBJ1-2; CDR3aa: CASVLKHNYGYTF; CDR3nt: TGTGCCAGCGTATTGAAACATAACTATGGCTACACCTTC
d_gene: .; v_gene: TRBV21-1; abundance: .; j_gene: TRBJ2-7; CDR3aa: CASSRGGLAGGPSEQYF; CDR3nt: TGTGCCAGCAGCCGAGGTGGGCTAGCGGGGGGCCCTAGCGAGCAGTACTTC
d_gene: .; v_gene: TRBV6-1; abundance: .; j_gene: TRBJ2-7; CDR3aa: CSVWTPLSYEQYF; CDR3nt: TGTTCCGTATGGACGCCGCTCTCCTACGAGCAGTACTTC
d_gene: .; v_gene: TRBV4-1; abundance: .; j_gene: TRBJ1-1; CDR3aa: CASSPKRANTEAFF; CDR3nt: TGCGCCAGCAGCCCCAAAAGGGCAAACACTGAAGCTTTCTTT
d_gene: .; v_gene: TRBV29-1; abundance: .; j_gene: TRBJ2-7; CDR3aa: CSVYSDRSYEQYF; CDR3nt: TGCAGCGTTTACTCAGACCGATCCTACGAGCAGTACTTC
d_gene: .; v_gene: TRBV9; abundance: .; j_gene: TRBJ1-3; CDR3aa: CASSVTSSASRNTIYF; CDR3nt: TGTGCCAGCAGCGTAACCTCTTCCGCCTCTCGGAACACCATATATTTT
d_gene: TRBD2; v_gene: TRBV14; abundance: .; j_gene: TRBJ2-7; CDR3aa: CASSQDGTSGKVEQYF; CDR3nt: TGTGCCAGCAGCCAAGATGGGACTAGCGGTAAGGTAGAGCAGTACTTC
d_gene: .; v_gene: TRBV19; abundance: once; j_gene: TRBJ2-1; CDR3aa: CASSSYNEQFF; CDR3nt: TGTGCCAGTAGTAGCTACAATGAGCAGTTCTTC
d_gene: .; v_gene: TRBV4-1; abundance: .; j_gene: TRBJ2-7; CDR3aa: CASSQVLKDEQYF; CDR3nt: TGCGCCAGCAGCCAAGTTTTAAAGGACGAGCAGTACTTC
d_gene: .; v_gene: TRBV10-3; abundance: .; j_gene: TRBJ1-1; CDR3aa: CAIADGNTEAFF; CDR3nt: TGTGCCATCGCAGACGGGAACACTGAAGCTTTCTTT
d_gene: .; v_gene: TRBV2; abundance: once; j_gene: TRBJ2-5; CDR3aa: CASSGSETQYF; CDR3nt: TGTGCCAGCAGCGGGTCAGAGACCCAGTACTTC
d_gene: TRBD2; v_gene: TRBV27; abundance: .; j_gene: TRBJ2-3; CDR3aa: CASSLGLAAVRGTDTQYF; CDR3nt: TGTGCCAGCAGTTTGGGACTAGCGGCCGTAAGGGGCACAGATACGCAGTATTTT
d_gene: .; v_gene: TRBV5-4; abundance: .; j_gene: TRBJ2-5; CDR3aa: CASSPVPGETQYF; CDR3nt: TGTGCCAGCAGTCCTGTGCCCGGGGAGACCCAGTACTTC
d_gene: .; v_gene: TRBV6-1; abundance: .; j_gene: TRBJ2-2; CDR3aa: CATGPFGAGELFF; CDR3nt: .
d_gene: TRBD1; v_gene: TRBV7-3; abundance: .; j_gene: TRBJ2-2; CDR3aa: CASSPGQGDTGELFF; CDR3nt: TGTGCCAGCAGCCCCGGACAGGGTGACACCGGGGAGCTGTTTTTT
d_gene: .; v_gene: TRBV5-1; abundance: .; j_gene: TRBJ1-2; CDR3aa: CASSFLPGTNYGYTF; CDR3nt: TGCGCCAGCAGCTTTCTCCCGGGGACGAACTATGGCTACACCTTC
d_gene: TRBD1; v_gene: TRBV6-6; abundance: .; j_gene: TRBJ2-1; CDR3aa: CASRPPGQRPNEQFF; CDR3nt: TGTGCCAGCAGACCTCCGGGACAGAGACCCAATGAGCAGTTCTTC
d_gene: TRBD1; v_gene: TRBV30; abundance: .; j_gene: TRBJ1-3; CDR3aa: CAWSRPGTGNTIYF; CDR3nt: TGTGCCTGGAGTCGTCCCGGGACAGGGAACACCATATATTTT
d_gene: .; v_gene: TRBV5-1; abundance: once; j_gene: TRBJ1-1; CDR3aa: CASSGGEAAGMNTEAFF; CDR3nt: TGCGCCAGCAGCGGCGGTGAAGCGGCCGGGATGAACACTGAAGCTTTCTTT
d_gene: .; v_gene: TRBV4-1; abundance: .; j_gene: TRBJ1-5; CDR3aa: CASSQARDISYQPQHF; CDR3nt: TGCGCCAGCAGCCAAGCAAGGGACATCTCTTATCAGCCCCAGCATTTT
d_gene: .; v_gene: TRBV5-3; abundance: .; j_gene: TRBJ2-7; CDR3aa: CARRCIPYEQYF; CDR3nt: TGTGCCAGAAGATGCATCCCCTACGAGCAGTACTTC
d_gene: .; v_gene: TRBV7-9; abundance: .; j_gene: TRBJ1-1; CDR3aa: CASSLSMRTEAFF; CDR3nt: TGTGCCAGCAGCTTAAGTATGAGGACTGAAGCTTTCTTT
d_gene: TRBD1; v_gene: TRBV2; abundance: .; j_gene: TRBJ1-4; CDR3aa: CASSDGRGVEKLFF; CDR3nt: TGTGCCAGCAGTGACGGCAGGGGGGTTGAAAAACTGTTTTTT
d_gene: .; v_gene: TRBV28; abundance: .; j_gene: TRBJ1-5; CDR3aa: CASSPSGGFGQPQHF; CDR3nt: TGTGCCAGCAGTCCCAGCGGGGGGTTTGGTCAGCCCCAGCATTTT
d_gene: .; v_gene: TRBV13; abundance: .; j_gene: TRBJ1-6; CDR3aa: CASSSMKSGSSYNSPLHF; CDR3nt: TGTGCCAGCAGCTCAATGAAGAGCGGAAGCTCCTATAATTCACCCCTCCACTTT
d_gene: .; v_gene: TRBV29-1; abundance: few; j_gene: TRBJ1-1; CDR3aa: CSVIGRLNTEAFF; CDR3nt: TGCAGCGTAATCGGACGGTTGAACACTGAAGCTTTCTTT
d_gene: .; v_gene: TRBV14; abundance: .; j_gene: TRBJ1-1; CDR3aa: CASSRLNTEAFF; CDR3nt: TGTGCCAGCAGTCGACTGAACACTGAAGCTTTCTTT
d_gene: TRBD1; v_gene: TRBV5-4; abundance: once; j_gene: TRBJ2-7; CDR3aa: CASRSSGQGYEQYF; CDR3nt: TGTGCCAGCAGGTCGTCGGGACAGGGCTACGAGCAGTACTTC
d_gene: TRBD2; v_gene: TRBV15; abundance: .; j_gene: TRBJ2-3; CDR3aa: CATSRDWRGGPDTQYF; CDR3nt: TGTGCCACCAGCAGAGATTGGCGGGGGGGCCCAGATACGCAGTATTTT
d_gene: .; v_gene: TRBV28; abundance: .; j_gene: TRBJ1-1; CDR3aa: CASSFANTEAFF; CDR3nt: TGTGCCAGCAGTTTTGCGAACACTGAAGCTTTCTTT
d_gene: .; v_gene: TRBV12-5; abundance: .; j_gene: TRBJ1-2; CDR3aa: CASGLGEKREGYTF; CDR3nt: TGTGCTAGTGGTTTGGGGGAAAAGAGGGAAGGCTACACCTTC
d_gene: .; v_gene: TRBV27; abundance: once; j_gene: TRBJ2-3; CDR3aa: CASSPRGRADTQYF; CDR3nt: TGTGCCAGCAGCCCGCGGGGCCGCGCAGATACGCAGTATTTT
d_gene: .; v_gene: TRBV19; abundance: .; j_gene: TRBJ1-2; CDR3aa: CASSMEALADYGYTF; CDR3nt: TGTGCCAGTAGTATGGAGGCCTTGGCGGACTATGGCTACACCTTC
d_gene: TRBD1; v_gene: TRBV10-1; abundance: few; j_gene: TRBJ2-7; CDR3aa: CASRKDRAYEQYF; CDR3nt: TGCGCCAGCAGGAAGGACAGGGCCTACGAGCAGTACTTC
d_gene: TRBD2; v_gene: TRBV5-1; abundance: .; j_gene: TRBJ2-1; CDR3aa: CASSSGLAGVSEQFF; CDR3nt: TGCGCCAGCAGCTCAGGACTAGCGGGAGTTAGTGAGCAGTTCTTC
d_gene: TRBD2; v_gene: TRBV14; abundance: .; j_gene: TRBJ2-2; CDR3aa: CASSRNLAGHTGELFF; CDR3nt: TGTGCCAGCAGCCGAAATCTAGCGGGCCACACCGGGGAGCTGTTTTTT
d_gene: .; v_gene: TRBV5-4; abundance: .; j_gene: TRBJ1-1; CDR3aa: CASSLDKTNTEAFF; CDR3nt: TGTGCCAGCAGCTTGGACAAGACGAACACTGAAGCTTTCTTT
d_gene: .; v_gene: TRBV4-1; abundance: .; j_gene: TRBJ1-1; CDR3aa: CASSHRRGTEAFF; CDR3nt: TGCGCCAGCAGCCACCGAAGGGGGACTGAAGCTTTCTTT
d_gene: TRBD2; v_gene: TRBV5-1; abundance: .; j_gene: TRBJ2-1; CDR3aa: CASSLELAGAYNEQFF; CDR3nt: TGCGCCAGCAGCTTGGAACTAGCGGGAGCCTACAATGAGCAGTTCTTC
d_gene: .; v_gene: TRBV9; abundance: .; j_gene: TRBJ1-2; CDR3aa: CASSVDTGRNYGYTF; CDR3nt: TGTGCCAGCAGCGTAGATACAGGGAGAAACTATGGCTACACCTTC
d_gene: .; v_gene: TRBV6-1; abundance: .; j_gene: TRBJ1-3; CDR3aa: CASSTGSGNTIYF; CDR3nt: TGTGCCAGCAGTACAGGTTCTGGAAACACCATATATTTT
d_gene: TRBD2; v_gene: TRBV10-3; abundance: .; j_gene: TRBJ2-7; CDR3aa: CAIRGTSGTYDEQYF; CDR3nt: TGTGCCATCAGAGGGACTAGCGGGACCTACGACGAGCAGTACTTC
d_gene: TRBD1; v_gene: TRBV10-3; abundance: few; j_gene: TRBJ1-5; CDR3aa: CAISETDRGAQPQHF; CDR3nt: TGTGCCATCAGTGAGACGGACAGGGGGGCTCAGCCCCAGCATTTT
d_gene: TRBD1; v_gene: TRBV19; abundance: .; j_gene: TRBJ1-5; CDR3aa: CASSRTPDRVGQPQHF; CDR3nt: TGTGCCAGTAGTAGGACCCCAGACAGGGTCGGTCAGCCCCAGCATTTT
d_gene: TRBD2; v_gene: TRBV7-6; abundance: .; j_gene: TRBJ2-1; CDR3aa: CASSPAGVSYNEQFF; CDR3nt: TGTGCCAGCAGCCCGGCGGGGGTCTCCTACAATGAGCAGTTCTTC
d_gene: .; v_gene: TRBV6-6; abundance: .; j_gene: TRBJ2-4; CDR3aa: CASRTDRRDIQYF; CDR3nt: TGTGCCAGCAGGACCGACAGGAGGGACATTCAGTACTTC